Sequencing of this TCR beta chain was carried out in a study of glioma-infiltrating T cells. Using RNA template, CDR3s of TCR alpha and beta were amplified with iRepertoire arm-PCR. For one-step reverse transcription and amplification, 100-400 ng of tissue mRNA or PBMC total RNA was used. TCRdb fed the multiplex PCR reads into MiXCR, producing one record per CDR3 protein. The sample shows approximately 45,000 distinct CDR3 sequences, about 20% of them seen only once. Ten or more counts support this clonotype. Its antigen remains unknown. Study-wide results and caveats: Above-expected tissue-blood divergence occurred in all gliomas, most in low-grade ones. CDR3 overlap between tissue and blood was very small.

CDR1 and CDR2 (germline): SGHNT, YYREEE (reference sequence). V lost 2 bases and J lost 6; bases outside the gene matches: 3. CDR3 length equals 13 residues. This chain uses TRBV5-4 with TRBJ1-2; 8 nucleotides line up with TRBD1. The material sequenced was glioma tissue, nonneoplastic brain tissue, or PBMCs (not recorded which). The receptor was derived from a human donor with low-grade glioma or glioblastoma, undergoing nonglioma brain surgery, or in good health (not recorded which). CDR3 loop: CASSFDRGDGYTF. CDR3 in DNA: TGTGCCAGCAGCTTTGACAGGGGTGATGGCTACACCTTC.